One and the same sample provided the 25 T cell receptor beta chains below, sequenced in a study of identical twins (dated by TCRdb to the mid-2010s). The method behind the library was 5' RACE. The run used an Illumina HiSeq 2000. TCRdb passed the public sequencing reads through fastp at Q25 and MiXCR, retaining productive beta sequences. When rows share a CDR3 protein, they turn into one entry using the most common DNA and genes. The sample contains about 890,000 distinct CDR3 sequences, around an eighth of them found a single time. The top ten hold around 1.5% of the sample. These data are also associated with another study on yellow fever vaccine responses in identical twins.

The sequenced sample was PBMCs. Receptors were obtained from a woman aged 18 to 35 in good health.

The V call is TRBV3-1, the J call TRBJ2-2; 9 nucleotides align to TRBD2. In germline, CDR1 is LGHDT, CDR2 YNNKEL (reference sequence). CDR3 length: 18 residues. The V segment lost 0 bases and the J segment 1 base; nucleotides outside the gene matches: 6. The CDR3 DNA sequence: TGTGCCAGCAGCCAAGATATGACTAGCGGTGTGAACACCGGGGAGCTGTTTTTT. Translation: CASSQDMTSGVNTGELFF.

The chain has TRBV5-1 and TRBJ2-7; 7 nucleotides align to TRBD1. The CDR3 extends over 13 amino acids. Germline V gene lookup returns CDR1 SGHRS and CDR2 YFSETQ. The trim removed 2 bases at V and 7 bases at J, leaving 6 bases unmatched. CDR3 protein: CASSLEGAGEQYV. CDR3 in DNA: TGCGCCAGCAGCTTAGAGGGGGCAGGAGAGCAGTACGTC.

This chain connects TRBV12-3 or TRBV12-4 to TRBJ2-7, with D uncertain. There are 16 residues in the CDR3. Deletions cut 6 bases from V and 4 bases from J, with 22 bases between. The CDR3 sequence is CASSAARWAASYEQYF. DNA for the CDR3: TGTGCCAGCAGCGCCGCCAGATGGGCTGCGTCATACGAGCAGTACTTC.

This chain links TRBV27 with TRBJ1-1; possibly TRBD1 for D (6 bases). V gave up 2 bases and J gave up 4 bases, with 14 bases separating them. CDR3 size: 15 residues. The germline V gene encodes CDR1 MNHEY and CDR2 SMNVEV (reference sequence). The CDR3 sequence: CASSLRSRGGTEAFF. In DNA, the CDR3 is TGTGCCAGCAGTTTAAGGAGCAGGGGCGGCACTGAAGCTTTCTTT.

The chain combines TRBV12-3 or TRBV12-4 with TRBJ2-1; TRBD1 aligns across 7 bases. The CDR3 spans 15 residues. With V trimmed by 2 bases and J by 8 bases, 9 bases remained unmatched. Written as DNA, the CDR3 is TGTGCCAGCAGTTTAACAGGGGCAATTAGGCATGAGCAGTTCTTC. It codes for CASSLTGAIRHEQFF.

At least ten counts were recorded for this clonotype. V and J are TRBV27 and TRBJ2-5; TRBD2 aligns across 8 bases. The germline V gene has CDR1 MNHEY and CDR2 SMNVEV (reference sequence). The CDR3 length is 17 residues. After removal of 0 bases from V and 5 bases from J, the junction contained 11 bases not matched to a gene. CDR3 amino acids: CASSLSPSASGFETQYF. In DNA, the CDR3 is TGTGCCAGCAGTTTATCTCCCAGTGCTAGCGGGTTTGAGACCCAGTACTTC.

This clonotype has a handful of counts. The chain combines TRBV12-3 or TRBV12-4 with TRBJ2-5; 7 nucleotides match TRBD1. V dropped 3 bases and J dropped 2; count of bases not matched to a gene: 6. The CDR3 contains 15 residues. The CDR3 spells CASSLMGTEQETQYF. The CDR3 bases are TGTGCCAGCAGTTTGATGGGGACAGAACAAGAGACCCAGTACTTC.

The chain combines TRBV20-1 with TRBJ1-5, with D tentatively TRBD1 (6 bases). V shed 3 bases and J shed 3 bases, with 9 bases lying between them. CDR3 size: 13 residues. CDR1 DFQATT and CDR2 SNEGSKA come from the germline V gene (reference sequence). CDR3 region: CSARTGINQPQHF. The CDR3 region has the DNA TGCAGTGCTAGGACAGGTATCAATCAGCCCCAGCATTTT.

CDR3 nucleotide sequence: TGTGCCACCAGCAGAGATCGGGGAGGGGAAGAGACCCAGTACTTC. As protein: CATSRDRGGEETQYF. The chain links TRBV15 to TRBJ2-5; 7 nucleotides agree with TRBD2. This CDR3 is 15 amino acids long. V lost 0 bases and J lost 3; bases outside the gene matches: 4. Per the germline V gene, CDR1 is LNHNV and CDR2 is YYDKDF (reference sequence).

This clonotype was detected many times. The V gene is TRBV12-3 or TRBV12-4, the J gene TRBJ2-2; possibly TRBD2 for D (5 bases). Trimming left V 11 bases short and J 7 bases short, with 8 bases between. This CDR3 contains 10 residues. The CDR3 DNA follows: TGTGCCGGTCGGGGCGGGGAGCTGTTTTTT. It encodes CAGRGGELFF.

The rearrangement uses TRBV2 and TRBJ2-3; TRBD2 matches at 7 bases. Per germline, CDR1 SNHLY and CDR2 FYNNEI. Losses at the gene ends were 0 bases for V and 5 bases for J; bases not matched to a gene: 8. The CDR3 totals 16 residues. The CDR3 nucleotides read TGTGCCAGCAGTGAAGCCGCGGGAGTCGGCGGAGATACGCAGTATTTT. Translation gives CASSEAAGVGGDTQYF.

This clonotype was recorded a few times. This sequence joins TRBV11-2 and TRBJ2-2; 7 bases line up with TRBD2. Germline V CDR1 and CDR2: SGHAT, FQNNGV. With V trimmed by 7 bases and J by 4 bases, 9 bases remained unmatched. The CDR3 covers 15 residues. The CDR3 region has the DNA TGTGCCAGCAACCCCGGGCCGGGGGGCACCGGGGAGCTGTTTTTT. Its protein is CASNPGPGGTGELFF.

DNA for the CDR3: TGTGCCAGCTCAATCGGACTAGCGGGAGTTCGGGAGCAGTACTTC. Protein sequence: CASSIGLAGVREQYF. The rearrangement links TRBV18 to TRBJ2-7, with 13 positions matching TRBD2. J lost 7 bases, V lost 5 bases, and 8 bases had no gene match. The CDR3 runs to 15 residues. Germline assignment: CDR1 KGHSH and CDR2 LQKENI.

The chain employs TRBV6-1 and TRBJ2-6; 7 bases are shared with TRBD2. The V segment lost 1 base and the J segment 0 bases; nucleotides outside the gene matches: 6. Germline CDR1 and CDR2: MNHNS and SASEGT. The length of the CDR3 is 18 residues. CDR3 sequence reads: CASSEEASGFSGANVLTF. CDR3 nucleotides: TGTGCCAGCAGTGAAGAGGCTAGCGGATTCTCTGGGGCCAACGTCCTGACTTTC.

This clonotype was picked up many times. This chain uses TRBV10-3 with TRBJ2-5, with 8 nucleotides matching TRBD2. Germline V gene sequence: CDR1 ENHRY, CDR2 SYGVKD. The length of the CDR3 is 13 residues. With 3 bases clipped from V and 5 bases from J, the junction kept 2 bases outside the gene matches. The CDR3 bases are TGTGCCATCAGTGAACGACTAGCGGAGACCCAGTACTTC. This codes for CAISERLAETQYF.

This clonotype has more than one count but fewer than ten. This sequence joins TRBV29-1 and TRBJ2-1, with TRBD2 matching 14 bases. With 7 bases clipped from V and 9 bases from J, the junction kept 11 bases outside the gene matches. Looked up from germline, CDR1 is SQVTM and CDR2 is ANQGSEA. The CDR3 loop spans 15 amino acids. The CDR3 here is CSARTTSGGDTEQFF. Here the CDR3 DNA reads TGCAGCGCCCGCACGACTAGCGGGGGGGATACTGAGCAGTTCTTC.

This chain uses TRBV11-2 with TRBJ2-7, with TRBD1 matching 8 bases. This CDR3 spans 16 amino acids. Germline V CDR1 and CDR2: SGHAT, FQNNGV. Losses at the gene ends were 0 bases for V and 0 bases for J; bases not matched to a gene: 4. Here the CDR3 DNA reads TGTGCCAGCAGCTTAGAGGACAGGGTGAGCTCCTACGAGCAGTACTTC. Protein sequence: CASSLEDRVSSYEQYF.

V and J are TRBV18 and TRBJ2-7; D remains ambiguous. Deletions cut 5 bases from V and 4 bases from J, with 12 bases between. The V gene's germline CDR1 is KGHSH and CDR2 LQKENI. The CDR3 length is 13 residues. In DNA, the CDR3 is TGTGCCAGCTCAGCATGGGAAAAATACGAGCAGTACTTC. Translation gives CASSAWEKYEQYF. The whole variable domain, filled in from reference TRBV18 and TRBJ2-7, reads NAGVMQNPRHLVRRRGQEARLRCSPMKGHSHVYWYRQLPEEGLKFMVYLQKENIIDESGMPKERFSAEFPKEGPSILRIQQVVRGDSAAYFCASSAWEKYEQYFGPGTRLTVT.

J is TRBJ2-2 and V is TRBV7-2; D remains ambiguous. Trimming shortened V by 1 base and J by 0 bases, and 9 bases separated the two germline ends. Germline V CDR1 and CDR2: SGHTA, FQGNSA. The CDR3 is 16 residues long. CDR3 in DNA: TGTGCCAGCAGCTTAGACGCACGTACGAACACCGGGGAGCTGTTTTTT. Its translation: CASSLDARTNTGELFF.

This clonotype occurred a few times. The chain is built from TRBV6-1 and TRBJ2-1, with TRBD2 as a possible D gene (5 bases). Trimming removed 8 bases from V and 6 bases from J, with 14 bases in between. From germline, CDR1 is MNHNS and CDR2 SASEGT. The CDR3 has 13 amino acids. CDR3 nucleotide sequence: TGTGCCAGCGCACTAGTATTAGTCAATGAGCAGTTCTTC. Translation gives CASALVLVNEQFF.

There are many counts of this clonotype. This chain links TRBV20-1 with TRBJ2-7; perhaps TRBD2 as D (6 bases). The ends were cut back, 4 bases at V and 0 bases at J, with 16 bases in the middle. The CDR3 totals 15 residues. Per germline, CDR1 DFQATT and CDR2 SNEGSKA (reference sequence). CDR3 in amino acids: CSANPLARSSYEQYF. The CDR3 DNA reads TGCAGTGCTAACCCCCTAGCGCGAAGCTCCTACGAGCAGTACTTC.

The chain carries TRBV7-2 and TRBJ2-1; D call uncertain. The CDR3 is made up of 15 amino acids. With 6 bases removed from V and 1 base from J, the gap between germline ends came to 13 bases. Germline CDR1 SGHTA, CDR2 FQGNSA. CDR3 amino acids: CASRRPSSSYNEQFF. In DNA, the CDR3 is TGTGCCAGCAGGAGACCCAGTTCTTCCTACAATGAGCAGTTCTTC.

The chain recombines TRBV20-1 with TRBJ1-4; D might be TRBD1 (5 bases). This CDR3 spans 13 amino acids. Germline values: CDR1 DFQATT, CDR2 SNEGSKA (reference sequence). The V end lost 3 bases, the J end lost 6 bases, and 11 bases lay between the germline ends. In DNA, the CDR3 is TGCAGTGCTAGGACAGAAGCGGATGAAAAACTGTTTTTT. Its protein is CSARTEADEKLFF.

This clonotype was detected a few times. This sequence joins TRBV2 and TRBJ2-2, with D perhaps given as TRBD1 or TRBD2 (6 bases each). The CDR3 sequence is 15 residues long. Trimming shortened V by 7 bases and J by 3 bases, and 15 bases separated the two germline ends. Germline-derived CDR1 and CDR2 are SNHLY and FYNNEI. CDR3 sequence (DNA): TGTGCCAGCACGGGGGCATCGACCTACACCGGGGAGCTGTTTTTT. It is translated as CASTGASTYTGELFF.

This clonotype was observed a handful of times. V and J are TRBV6-1 and TRBJ2-1, with D perhaps TRBD2 (6 bases). The CDR3 totals 15 residues. Trimming took 8 bases from V and 12 from J, leaving 26 bases between them. CDR1 MNHNS and CDR2 SASEGT come from the germline V gene. CDR3 amino acids: CASALWAGRSAGQFF. The CDR3 nucleotides read TGTGCCAGCGCCCTGTGGGCGGGAAGATCGGCGGGGCAGTTCTTC.